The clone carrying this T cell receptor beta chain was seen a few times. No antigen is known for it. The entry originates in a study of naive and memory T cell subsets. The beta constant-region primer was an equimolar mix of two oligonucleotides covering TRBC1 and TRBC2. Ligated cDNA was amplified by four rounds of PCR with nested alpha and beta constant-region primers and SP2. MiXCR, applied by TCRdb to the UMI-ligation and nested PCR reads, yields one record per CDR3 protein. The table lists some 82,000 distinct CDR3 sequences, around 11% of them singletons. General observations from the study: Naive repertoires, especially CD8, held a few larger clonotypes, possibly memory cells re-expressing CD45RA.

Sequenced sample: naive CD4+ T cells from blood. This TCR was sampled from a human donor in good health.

CDR3 sequence reads: CASSYPGQNNSPLHF. Here the CDR3 DNA reads TGTGCCAGCAGTTACCCGGGCCAAAATAATTCACCCCTCCACTTT. The chain couples TRBV6-6 to TRBJ1-6; D gene uncertain. The CDR3 has 15 residues. V dropped 2 bases and J dropped 5 bases, with 10 bases sitting between them. CDR1 MNHNY and CDR2 SVGAGI come from the germline V gene (reference sequence).